One sample yielded the 32 T cell receptor beta chains listed below, sequenced in a study of CD8 T cells in ankylosing spondylitis (dated by TCRdb to the late 2010s). Library creation used 5' RACE. Sequenced using an Illumina HiSeq 2500. TCRdb reran the public reads through fastp at Q25 and MiXCR, keeping productive beta chains. Every distinct CDR3 protein forms one entry, paired with its most common genes and DNA. Counted in this sample were about 130,000 distinct CDR3 sequences; 9.3% of them appeared once. The leading ten clones occupy approximately 3.4% of the sample. The sequenced sample consisted of blood, either unsorted or a sorted T cell fraction (not recorded which). The receptors originated from a male donor with ankylosing spondylitis or in good health (not recorded which).

This chain joins TRBV7-9 and TRBJ2-7; D gene unclear. The CDR3 consists of 14 residues. Germline V gene sequence: CDR1 SEHNR, CDR2 FQNEAQ (reference sequence). Trimming took off 5 bases at V and 0 bases at J, with 11 bases between the two ends. CDR3 sequence (DNA): TGTGCCAGCAGCCTAGGAAGTAGCTCCTACGAGCAGTACTTC. Its translation is CASSLGSSSYEQYF.

This clonotype has ten or more counts. The CDR3 sequence is CASSRLAGGSDTQYF. CDR3 nucleotides: TGTGCCAGCAGTCGACTAGCGGGAGGATCAGATACGCAGTATTTT. The gene calls are TRBV2 and TRBJ2-3; 13 positions agree with TRBD2. Germline values: CDR1 SNHLY, CDR2 FYNNEI. V shed 5 bases, J shed 4 bases, and the junction held 3 bases outside the gene matches. The CDR3 runs 15 residues.

This clonotype was recorded many times. The chain has TRBV5-1 and TRBJ2-5, with D maybe TRBD1 (5 bases). CDR3 size: 14 residues. V lost 0 bases and J lost 2, with 8 bases in between. Germline CDR1 reads SGHRS; CDR2 reads YFSETQ. The CDR3 sequence is CASSLVTGQETQYF. The DNA of the CDR3 is TGCGCCAGCAGCTTGGTAACAGGACAAGAGACCCAGTACTTC.

This clonotype was detected ten times or more. V and J are TRBV4-1 and TRBJ2-7, with 8 bases lining up with TRBD2. V dropped 0 bases and J dropped 2; count of bases not matched to a gene: 6. The CDR3 covers 16 residues. Germline assignment: CDR1 MGHRA and CDR2 YSYEKL. CDR3 in DNA: TGCGCCAGCAGCCAAGAGACCCTAGCGGGTACCTACGAGCAGTACTTC. This sequence encodes CASSQETLAGTYEQYF.

This clonotype has at least ten counts. The chain employs TRBV28 and TRBJ2-7; 11 bases map to TRBD2. The V gene's germline CDR1 is MDHEN and CDR2 SYDVKM. CDR3 length equals 16 residues. V lost 6 bases and J lost 4; bases outside the gene matches: 11. CDR3 region: CASRIGGGTSGYEQYF. The CDR3 region has the DNA TGTGCCAGCAGGATTGGCGGGGGGACTAGCGGTTACGAGCAGTACTTC.

This clonotype was seen at least ten times. The chain has TRBV7-2 and TRBJ2-3; 13 bases agree with TRBD2. This CDR3 spans 15 amino acids. CDR1 and CDR2 from the germline V gene are SGHTA and FQGNSA. J gave up 4 bases and V 4 bases, and 2 bases lay outside the gene matches. The CDR3 is CASSSLAGGADTQYF. For the CDR3, the DNA is TGTGCCAGCAGCTCACTAGCGGGAGGGGCAGATACGCAGTATTTT.

This clonotype was counted at least ten times. The genes are TRBV7-9 and TRBJ2-3; TRBD2 is a possible D gene (5 bases). Trimming cost V 2 bases and J 2 bases, with 14 bases left between them. This CDR3 is 16 amino acids long. Germline-derived CDR1 and CDR2 are SEHNR and FQNEAQ (reference sequence). The CDR3 protein is CASSLSGTPTTDTQYF. The DNA of the CDR3 is TGTGCCAGCAGCTTAAGCGGCACTCCTACCACAGATACGCAGTATTTT. Based on the CDR3 plus reference TRBV7-9 and TRBJ2-3, the full variable domain is DTGVSQNPRHKITKRGQNVTFRCDPISEHNRLYWYRQTLGQGPEFLTYFQNEAQLEKSRLLSDRFSAERPKGSFSTLEIQRTEQGDSAMYLCASSLSGTPTTDTQYFGPGTRLTVL.

This clonotype was counted many times. V and J are TRBV29-1 and TRBJ2-1, with 10 nucleotides matching TRBD1. V lost 5 bases to trimming and J lost 8 bases; unmatched junction nucleotides: 9. The CDR3 spans 14 residues. Germline V gene sequence: CDR1 SQVTM, CDR2 ANQGSEA. The CDR3 region has the DNA TGCAGCGTTCCGCGACAGGGGGCTGTAGATGAGCAGTTCTTC. Translated: CSVPRQGAVDEQFF.

The chain couples TRBV28 to TRBJ2-7; perhaps TRBD1 as D (11 bases). V was cut by 5 bases and J by 1 base, with 39 bases left in between. The V gene's germline CDR1 is MDHEN and CDR2 SYDVKM. The CDR3 totals 23 residues. CDR3 in amino acids: CASSPYGRGTGTGGLASSYEQYF. Written as DNA, the CDR3 is TGTGCCAGCAGTCCTTATGGGAGGGGCACCGGGACAGGGGGACTAGCGTCATCCTACGAGCAGTACTTC.

This clonotype was seen ten or more times. The V gene is TRBV5-1, the J gene TRBJ1-3, with D unresolved. Germline CDR1 and CDR2: SGHRS and YFSETQ. The CDR3 is 15 residues long. V dropped 0 bases and J dropped 8 bases, with 15 bases sitting between them. This CDR3 reads CASSLESVSGDTIYF. DNA of the CDR3: TGCGCCAGCAGCTTGGAGTCAGTTTCGGGAGACACCATATATTTT.

The J gene is TRBJ2-5, the V gene TRBV7-9, with D perhaps TRBD1 (5 bases). This CDR3 contains 13 residues. V was cut by 6 bases and J by 5 bases, with 13 bases left in between. Germline lookup yields CDR1 SEHNR and CDR2 FQNEAQ (reference sequence). The DNA of the CDR3 is TGTGCCAGCAGGCCCACAGGTGTGGAGACCCAGTACTTC. This encodes CASRPTGVETQYF.

At least ten counts were recorded for this clonotype. This rearrangement joins TRBV20-1 to TRBJ2-1, with 9 bases fitting TRBD1. Germline loops: CDR1 DFQATT, CDR2 SNEGSKA (reference sequence). This CDR3 is built from 15 residues. Trimming cost V 5 bases and J 1 base; bases outside gene matches: 6. This chain's CDR3 is CSAPPGQGSYNEQFF. Here the CDR3 DNA reads TGCAGTGCTCCGCCGGGACAGGGTTCCTACAATGAGCAGTTCTTC.

This clonotype was observed a few times. The genes are TRBV6-1 and TRBJ2-1; 8 bases fit TRBD1. The V gene end was trimmed by 6 bases and the J gene end by 10 bases; junction bases not matched to a gene: 14. This CDR3 contains 15 residues. In germline, CDR1 is MNHNS, CDR2 SASEGT. CDR3 sequence (DNA): TGTGCCAGCAGCCGACTAGGACAGGGTTCTTCGGAGCAGTTCTTC. It codes for CASSRLGQGSSEQFF.

This clonotype was detected many times. The J gene is TRBJ2-1, the V gene TRBV5-1; 7 positions match TRBD2. The V gene end was trimmed by 0 bases and the J gene end by 6 bases; junction bases not matched to a gene: 6. In germline, CDR1 is SGHRS, CDR2 YFSETQ. The CDR3 consists of 15 residues. The CDR3 DNA reads TGCGCCAGCAGCTTGGACCTAGCGGCCCTCAATGAGCAGTTCTTC. Its protein product is CASSLDLAALNEQFF.

This clonotype was observed many times. The chain carries TRBV4-2 and TRBJ2-3; unclear D gene. Germline CDR1 LGHNA, CDR2 YNFKEQ. V gave up 0 bases and J gave up 1 base, with 5 bases separating them. This CDR3 has 14 residues. CDR3 loop: CASSQEWGTDTQYF. The CDR3 DNA reads TGTGCCAGCAGCCAAGAGTGGGGCACAGATACGCAGTATTTT.

V gene TRBV20-1 combines with J gene TRBJ2-3, with D uncertain. With 6 bases removed from V and 4 bases from J, the gap between germline ends came to 17 bases. The CDR3 spans 14 residues. From germline, CDR1 is DFQATT and CDR2 SNEGSKA (reference sequence). The DNA of the CDR3 is TGCAGTGCGGATCCGGGCCGCGACGCAGATACGCAGTATTTT. Protein sequence: CSADPGRDADTQYF.

DNA of the CDR3: TGCAGTGCTAGATATTTCAGAAGCGGCCAAGAGACCCAGTACTTC. This sequence encodes CSARYFRSGQETQYF. The chain joins TRBV20-1 to TRBJ2-5; tentative D call: TRBD2 (5 bases). Trimming left V 2 bases short and J 1 base short, with 14 bases between. The CDR3 sequence is 15 residues long. Germline CDR1 reads DFQATT; CDR2 reads SNEGSKA (reference sequence).

The V gene is TRBV7-3, the J gene TRBJ2-1; 10 bases align to TRBD2. V shed 0 bases, J shed 9 bases, and the junction held 5 bases outside the gene matches. The CDR3 is made up of 15 amino acids. Germline lookup yields CDR1 SGHTA and CDR2 FQGTGA. The CDR3 here is CASSLTLAGVGEQFF. The CDR3 DNA sequence: TGTGCCAGCAGCTTAACCCTAGCGGGAGTTGGTGAGCAGTTCTTC.

At least ten counts were recorded for this clonotype. This chain links TRBV9 with TRBJ2-1; D possibly corresponds to TRBD2 (6 bases). The CDR3 loop spans 15 amino acids. V was pared by 4 bases and J by 0 bases, with 11 bases between. Germline loops: CDR1 SGDLS, CDR2 YYNGEE. CDR3: CASSPRRASYNEQFF. CDR3 in DNA: TGTGCCAGCAGCCCAAGGAGGGCCTCCTACAATGAGCAGTTCTTC.

This clonotype appeared many times. The rearrangement links TRBV28 to TRBJ2-6; the match to TRBD1 covers 9 bases. V dropped 7 bases and J dropped 4; count of bases not matched to a gene: 14. This CDR3 contains 18 residues. The germline CDR1 and CDR2 sequences are MDHEN and SYDVKM. CDR3: CASKPPGQGLRGANVLTF. The CDR3 DNA is TGTGCCAGCAAACCACCGGGACAGGGACTAAGGGGGGCCAACGTCCTGACTTTC. Complete variable domain (other parts from reference TRBV28 and TRBJ2-6): DVKVTQSSRYLVKRTGEKVFLECVQDMDHENMFWYRQDPGLGLRLIYFSYDVKMKEKGDIPEGYSVSREKKERFSLILESASTNQTSMYLCASKPPGQGLRGANVLTFGAGSRLTVL.

The table lists this clonotype with many counts. For the CDR3, the DNA is TGTGCCAGCAGTTTAGACGGGACCTACAATGAGCAGTTCTTC. This codes for CASSLDGTYNEQFF. The genes are TRBV12-3 or TRBV12-4 and TRBJ2-1, with a tentative D call TRBD2 (5 bases). Trimming took 1 base from V and 2 from J, leaving 6 bases between them. The CDR3 extends over 14 amino acids.

The V call is TRBV5-1, the J call TRBJ2-3; no clear D gene. Trimming cost V 0 bases and J 6 bases, with 14 bases left between them. This CDR3 has 15 amino acids. Germline values: CDR1 SGHRS, CDR2 YFSETQ. CDR3 in DNA: TGCGCCAGCAGCTTGGCCGATTTCCATGCGGATACGCAGTATTTT. Its translation: CASSLADFHADTQYF.

This clonotype was detected ten times or more. The rearrangement joins TRBV5-1 to TRBJ2-1; 13 bases fit TRBD2. The germline V gene encodes CDR1 SGHRS and CDR2 YFSETQ. V lost 3 bases, J lost 4 bases, and 10 bases stayed unmatched. This CDR3 region has 18 residues. CDR3 residues: CASSSGQPGLAGYNEQFF. The CDR3 DNA follows: TGCGCCAGCAGCTCGGGACAGCCGGGACTAGCGGGGTACAATGAGCAGTTCTTC.

This clonotype was counted only a few times. This chain connects TRBV20-1 to TRBJ2-7; 7 bases align to TRBD2. CDR3 length equals 14 residues. The germline V gene encodes CDR1 DFQATT and CDR2 SNEGSKA (reference sequence). J was trimmed by 5 bases and V by 3 bases; bases with no gene match: 10. Here the CDR3 reads CSASSSAGVDEQYF. The CDR3, as DNA: TGCAGTGCTAGTTCGTCCGCGGGAGTAGACGAGCAGTACTTC.

Many counts were recorded for this clonotype. The rearrangement joins TRBV7-2 to TRBJ2-1, with 10 bases fitting TRBD1. Germline loops: CDR1 SGHTA, CDR2 FQGNSA. The CDR3 extends over 15 amino acids. The V gene end was trimmed by 1 base and the J gene end by 6 bases; junction bases not matched to a gene: 3. In DNA form, the CDR3 reads TGTGCCAGCAGCTTAGTGTGGACAGGGGGCAATGAGCAGTTCTTC. Its protein is CASSLVWTGGNEQFF.

Comment on this clonotype: This sequence may be a read error, since a much larger clone differs from it by one base. The chain carries TRBV9 and TRBJ2-7, with 7 bases aligning to TRBD2. The CDR3 is 17 amino acids. In germline, CDR1 is SGDLS, CDR2 YYNGEE. In nucleotides, the CDR3 is TGTGGCAGCAGCGTAGCTGGTAGCGGGCCTTTCTCCTACGAGCAGTACTTC. Translating it yields CGSSVAGSGPFSYEQYF.

The gene calls are TRBV29-1 and TRBJ2-3, with 7 bases matching TRBD1. V lost 5 bases to trimming and J lost 3 bases; unmatched junction nucleotides: 11. The germline V gene encodes CDR1 SQVTM and CDR2 ANQGSEA. This CDR3 is built from 15 residues. CDR3 in DNA: TGCAGCGTTAAGCGTTCTGGACAGGCGACAGATACGCAGTATTTT. Protein: CSVKRSGQATDTQYF.

This clonotype was counted many times. The gene calls are TRBV5-1 and TRBJ1-1; D not resolved. This CDR3 spans 15 amino acids. The germline CDR1 and CDR2 sequences are SGHRS and YFSETQ. V was clipped by 0 bases and J by 2 bases, with 11 bases between them. CDR3 sequence: CASSLGRQINTEAFF. CDR3 DNA sequence: TGCGCCAGCAGCTTGGGGCGTCAAATTAACACTGAAGCTTTCTTT.

This clonotype occurred many times. This sequence joins TRBV5-6 and TRBJ2-1; 8 bases map to TRBD1. The germline V gene has CDR1 SGHDT and CDR2 YYEEEE. The CDR3 runs to 15 residues. V trimming: 6 bases; J trimming: 4 bases; junction bases outside the gene matches: 9. The chain's CDR3 is CASIPRGRGYNEQFF. CDR3 in DNA: TGTGCCAGCATACCCAGGGGGCGAGGGTACAATGAGCAGTTCTTC.

This clonotype was seen a few times. The rearrangement uses TRBV12-3 or TRBV12-4 and TRBJ2-2; perhaps TRBD2 as D (7 bases). The CDR3 consists of 16 residues. Trimming removed 7 bases at V and 7 bases at J, with 22 bases between. Here the CDR3 reads CASTLRGGGVHGELFF. Written as DNA, the CDR3 is TGTGCCAGCACCCTAAGAGGGGGAGGGGTTCACGGGGAGCTGTTTTTT.

At least ten counts were recorded for this clonotype. This chain uses TRBV5-1 with TRBJ2-3; 12 bases line up with TRBD1. Trimming at V came to 3 bases and at J to 2 bases, leaving 4 bases not matched to a gene. CDR3 size: 16 residues. From germline, CDR1 is SGHRS and CDR2 YFSETQ. The CDR3 DNA reads TGCGCCAGCAGCTCCGGGACAGGGGGCGTCACAGATACGCAGTATTTT. Translated: CASSSGTGGVTDTQYF. Drawing the rest from reference TRBV5-1 and TRBJ2-3, the complete variable domain is KAGVTQTPRYLIKTRGQQVTLSCSPISGHRSVSWYQQTPGQGLQFLFEYFSETQRNKGNFPGRFSGRQFSNSRSEMNVSTLELGDSALYLCASSSGTGGVTDTQYFGPGTRLTVL.

This clonotype was seen many times. The V gene is TRBV5-6, the J gene TRBJ2-2; either TRBD1 or TRBD2 may fit D (5 bases each). CDR3 length: 16 residues. Per the germline V gene, CDR1 is SGHDT and CDR2 is YYEEEE. V was shortened by 4 bases and J by 0 bases, with 13 bases between the two germline ends. CDR3 sequence: CASSPGYRTNTGELFF. The CDR3 coding sequence is TGTGCCAGCAGCCCGGGGTACAGGACGAACACCGGGGAGCTGTTTTTT. The entire variable domain, with the rest obtained from reference TRBV5-6 and TRBJ2-2, is as follows: DAGVTQSPTHLIKTRGQQVTLRCSPKSGHDTVSWYQQALGQGPQFIFQYYEEEERQRGNFPDRFSGHQFPNYSSELNVNALLLGDSALYLCASSPGYRTNTGELFFGEGSRLTVL.